This T cell receptor beta chain was identified in a study of OX40 agonist ivuxolimab in advanced cancers. On this clone itself: Its specificity is not known.

Study findings and constraints: Antigen targets of the expanded peripheral T cells went undetermined. Expanded clones belonging to CD8+ T cells outnumbered, on average, those of CD4+.

Germline loops: CDR1 SGHDN, CDR2 FVKESK. The CDR3 extends over 14 amino acids. V was shortened by 0 bases and J by 5 bases, with 10 bases between the two germline ends. The table came from immunoSEQ multiplex PCR; TCRdb's copy has only in-frame clones and leaves some out. This sample has more than 65,000 clones, with around 90% found just once. The chain has TRBV14 and TRBJ2-5; D perhaps matches TRBD1 (6 bases). Sequenced material: CD4+ or CD8+ T cells sorted from blood, taken in a trial of the OX40 agonist ivuxolimab. This TCR was recovered from an adult with an advanced solid tumor such as melanoma, head and neck, liver or kidney cancer. CDR3: CASSQEQGRETQYF. Here the CDR3 DNA reads TGTGCCAGCAGCCAAGAACAGGGTCGGGAGACCCAGTACTTC. Looking up the rest from reference TRBV14 and TRBJ2-5 gives the full variable domain: EAGVTQFPSHSVIEKGQTVTLRCDPISGHDNLYWYRRVMGKEIKFLLHFVKESKQDESGMPNNRFLAERTGGTYSTLKVQPAELEDSGVYFCASSQEQGRETQYFGPGTRLLVL.